These 29 T cell receptor beta chains were all obtained from the same sample, sequenced in a study of T cells after yellow fever vaccination. TCRdb fed the 5' RACE reads into MiXCR, producing one record per CDR3 protein. Here the sample spans approximately 610,000 distinct CDR3 sequences, less than 20% being singletons. Material: PBMCs, obtained around 5 days after the first yellow fever vaccination. These TCRs come from a man aged 18 to 29 who received the YFV17D yellow fever vaccine.

This clonotype was seen more than once but under ten times. The rearrangement links TRBV5-1 to TRBJ2-2; 8 positions agree with TRBD1. CDR1 is SGHRS, CDR2 YFSETQ, per germline. Trimming cost V 5 bases and J 2 bases; bases outside gene matches: 8. The CDR3 is 16 residues long. The CDR3: CASSRQDRGNTGELFF. CDR3 coding DNA: TGCGCCAGCAGTCGGCAAGACAGGGGAAACACCGGGGAGCTGTTTTTT.

This clonotype has more than one count but fewer than ten. This chain connects TRBV9 to TRBJ1-2; 7 bases map to TRBD1. The CDR3 runs 15 residues. The germline CDR1 and CDR2 sequences are SGDLS and YYNGEE. Trimming at V came to 2 bases and at J to 6 bases, leaving 10 bases not matched to a gene. The CDR3 DNA reads TGTGCCAGCAGCGTGGACAGGAGAGTTTCGGATGGCTACACCTTC. Protein product: CASSVDRRVSDGYTF.

Only a few counts were recorded for this clonotype. The chain couples TRBV29-1 to TRBJ2-1; no definite D call. Germline CDR1 reads SQVTM; CDR2 reads ANQGSEA. Trimming cost V 3 bases and J 0 bases, with 18 bases left between them. This CDR3 is 17 amino acids long. The DNA for the CDR3 is TGCAGCGTTGACGGCCGGCAGGCTAGTAGCTCCTACAATGAGCAGTTCTTC. It specifies CSVDGRQASSSYNEQFF.

The chain employs TRBV4-1 and TRBJ2-7; D unresolved. CDR1 is MGHRA and CDR2 is YSYEKL in the germline V gene. V lost 0 bases to trimming and J lost 2 bases, with 8 bases between them. This CDR3 is 14 amino acids long. In nucleotides, the CDR3 is TGCGCCAGCAGCCAAGATCCAACAGCCTACGAGCAGTACGTC. It is translated as CASSQDPTAYEQYV.

The chain links TRBV7-9 to TRBJ2-7; D is unresolved. Germline V lookup: CDR1 SEHNR, CDR2 FQNEAQ (reference sequence). Trimming removed 4 bases at V and 3 bases at J, with 16 bases between. CDR3 size: 15 residues. The CDR3, as DNA: TGTGCCAGCAGCTCCCCGGTCAGCGCCAACTACGAGCAGTACGTC. Encoded protein: CASSSPVSANYEQYV.

With regard to this clonotype: One end of the junction is discordant with germline, which a read error may explain. The V and J genes are TRBV5-1 and TRBJ2-2; tentative D call: TRBD1 (6 bases). This CDR3 is 15 amino acids long. Germline CDR1 is SGHRS and CDR2 is YFSETQ. The CDR3 reads CSSSLGTRNTGELFF. The CDR3 DNA follows: TGCTCCAGCAGCCTGGGGACAAGGAACACCGGGGAGCTGTTTTTT.

The chain recombines TRBV20-1 with TRBJ2-7; TRBD2 agrees at 7 bases. Germline assignment: CDR1 DFQATT and CDR2 SNEGSKA (reference sequence). The CDR3 runs 16 residues. Losses at the gene ends were 3 bases for V and 3 bases for J; bases not matched to a gene: 14. CDR3 sequence reads: CSASSLRRGGIYEQYF. The CDR3 nucleotides read TGCAGTGCTAGTTCCCTCCGACGGGGAGGGATCTACGAGCAGTACTTC.

The sample holds a few counts of this clonotype. CDR3 DNA: TGTGCCAGCAGGGGGGACAGGGGAAACTATTCACCCCTCCACTTT. Protein sequence: CASRGDRGNYSPLHF. The V call is TRBV7-2, the J call TRBJ1-6, with 10 bases fitting TRBD1. Germline CDR1 reads SGHTA; CDR2 reads FQGNSA. This CDR3 spans 15 amino acids. J was trimmed by 8 bases and V by 6 bases; bases with no gene match: 7. The full variable domain, rest sourced from reference TRBV7-2 and TRBJ1-6, is GAGVSQSPSNKVTEKGKDVELRCDPISGHTALYWYRQSLGQGLEFLIYFQGNSAPDKSGLPSDRFSAERTGGSVSTLTIQRTQQEDSAVYLCASRGDRGNYSPLHFGNGTRLTVT.

In this sample, this clonotype turned up a few times. This sequence joins TRBV10-3 and TRBJ2-7; weak D call: TRBD2 (7 bases). The V end was cut by 9 bases, the J end by 6 bases, with 12 bases between. This CDR3 has 11 amino acids. Germline CDR1 is ENHRY and CDR2 is SYGVKD. The CDR3 sequence: CAIGGGPEQYV. The CDR3 region has the DNA TGTGCCATTGGGGGGGGCCCCGAGCAGTACGTC.

The chain uses TRBV20-1 and TRBJ2-1; 12 bases match TRBD2. Germline assignment: CDR1 DFQATT and CDR2 SNEGSKA (reference sequence). V dropped 5 bases and J dropped 8; count of bases not matched to a gene: 4. The CDR3 is 13 residues long. CDR3: CSAASGGAHEQFF. In DNA, the CDR3 is TGCAGTGCTGCTAGCGGGGGGGCACATGAGCAGTTCTTC.

The chain links TRBV6-2 or TRBV6-3 to TRBJ2-4; D is ambiguous. Per germline, CDR1 MNHEY and CDR2 SVGEGT. This CDR3 comprises 15 residues. Trimming cost V 3 bases and J 0 bases, with 9 bases left between them. The CDR3 is CASSYGPVAKNIQYF. DNA for the CDR3: TGTGCCAGCAGTTATGGGCCGGTAGCCAAAAACATTCAGTACTTC.

The chain uses TRBV7-2 and TRBJ1-5; D call uncertain. The germline V gene has CDR1 SGHTA and CDR2 FQGNSA. Trimming took 6 bases from V and 0 from J, leaving 15 bases between them. This CDR3 region has 16 residues. The CDR3 protein is CASSKRSQTSNQPQHF. CDR3 DNA sequence: TGTGCCAGCAGTAAACGCAGCCAAACTAGCAATCAGCCCCAGCATTTT.

This clonotype was observed a few times. An end of the junction does not agree with germline; a read error may underlie this. J is TRBJ1-6 and V is TRBV11-2; a weak D match, TRBD1 (6 bases). CDR1 and CDR2 from the germline V gene are SGHAT and FQNNGV. This CDR3 region has 10 residues. In DNA form, the CDR3 reads TGCAGGAGGGGGGATTCACCCCTCCACTTT. Protein sequence: CRRGDSPLHF.

The chain links TRBV24-1 to TRBJ2-5; possible D gene TRBD2, 7 bases. The CDR3 is 14 amino acids. The V end lost 9 bases, the J end lost 0 bases, and 13 bases lay between the germline ends. CDR1 and CDR2 from the germline V gene are KGHDR and SFDVKD. The chain's CDR3 is CATAGEGDQETQYF. CDR3 in DNA: TGTGCCACCGCGGGAGAGGGGGACCAAGAGACCCAGTACTTC.

The V and J genes are TRBV29-1 and TRBJ2-5, with D uncertain. V was pared by 8 bases and J by 1 base, with 11 bases between. Germline loops: CDR1 SQVTM, CDR2 ANQGSEA. The CDR3 runs to 12 residues. The CDR3 is CSTRKGQETQYF. The DNA of the CDR3 is TGCAGCACCCGGAAGGGCCAAGAGACCCAGTACTTC.

This clonotype was recorded many times. The rearrangement uses TRBV5-1 and TRBJ2-3; TRBD2 aligns across 8 bases. Losses at the gene ends were 0 bases for V and 6 bases for J; bases not matched to a gene: 9. This CDR3 is built from 16 residues. The germline gives CDR1 SGHRS, CDR2 YFSETQ. CDR3 nucleotides: TGCGCCAGCAGCTTGGCCGGCGGGGGGCCCGTGGATACGCAGTATTTT. Protein: CASSLAGGGPVDTQYF.

This clonotype was observed a few times. This sequence joins TRBV6-5 and TRBJ2-5, with D unclear. The germline V gene encodes CDR1 MNHEY and CDR2 SVGAGI. Between the trimmed V and J ends, which lost 5 bases and 2 bases, there was a span of 12 bases. This CDR3 is 14 amino acids long. In DNA form, the CDR3 reads TGTGCCAGCAGTACTGGTCAGCTACAAGAGACCCAGTACTTC. Residues: CASSTGQLQETQYF.

This clonotype was seen a few times. The rearrangement uses TRBV14 and TRBJ1-5; D unclear. V gave up 4 bases and J gave up 7 bases, with 11 bases separating them. The CDR3 length is 13 residues. CDR1 and CDR2 (germline): SGHDN, FVKESK. This chain's CDR3 is CASSPDDRQPQHF. The CDR3 region has the DNA TGTGCCAGCAGCCCAGATGACCGACAGCCCCAGCATTTT.

This chain links TRBV29-1 with TRBJ1-1; no definite D call. The germline gives CDR1 SQVTM, CDR2 ANQGSEA. The V gene lost 5 bases and the J gene lost 10 bases, with 14 bases spanning the gap. This CDR3 has 11 residues. CDR3 coding DNA: TGCAGCGTTCGATCGGGTTTTGGAGCTTTCTTT. Its protein is CSVRSGFGAFF.

The chain employs TRBV4-3 and TRBJ2-7; D may be TRBD2 (6 bases). Per germline, CDR1 LGHNA and CDR2 YSLEER. Trimming removed 5 bases at V and 2 bases at J, with 13 bases between. The CDR3 covers 14 residues. The CDR3 region is CASSFVGEAYEQYF. For the CDR3, the DNA is TGCGCCAGCAGCTTTGTGGGGGAGGCCTACGAGCAGTACTTC.

This sequence joins TRBV6-6 and TRBJ2-7; D not certain. This CDR3 region has 13 residues. The germline gives CDR1 MNHNY, CDR2 SVGAGI (reference sequence). Trimming took 6 bases from V and 1 from J, leaving 10 bases between them. CDR3 residues: CASSPVGSYEQYF. In nucleotides, the CDR3 is TGTGCCAGCAGCCCAGTCGGGTCCTACGAGCAGTACTTC.

The CDR3 bases are TGTGCCAGCAGCTTAGCGCACAGCGGGGGGGCTGGTGAGCAGTTCTTC. This gives the protein CASSLAHSGGAGEQFF. V gene TRBV7-9 combines with J gene TRBJ2-1; 10 positions agree with TRBD2. J was trimmed by 9 bases and V by 0 bases; bases with no gene match: 8. Per the germline V gene, CDR1 is SEHNR and CDR2 is FQNEAQ (reference sequence). This CDR3 is built from 16 residues. Full variable domain (missing parts from reference TRBV7-9 and TRBJ2-1): DTGVSQNPRHKITKRGQNVTFRCDPISEHNRLYWYRQTLGQGPEFLTYFQNEAQLEKSRLLSDRFSAERPKGSFSTLEIQRTEQGDSAMYLCASSLAHSGGAGEQFFGPGTRLTVL.

This clonotype was counted many times. The V and J genes are TRBV6-1 and TRBJ1-4; D is possibly TRBD1 (5 bases). From germline, CDR1 is MNHNS and CDR2 SASEGT. V was shortened by 7 bases and J by 11 bases, with 20 bases between the two germline ends. The CDR3 spans 14 residues. The CDR3 loop reads CASTTSWGEVKLFF. The CDR3 nucleotides are TGTGCCAGCACCACCAGTTGGGGGGAGGTCAAACTGTTTTTT.

This clonotype has a handful of counts. The chain combines TRBV7-9 with TRBJ2-5; 12 positions agree with TRBD2. The junction had 9 bases not matched to a gene; V was cut back by 5 bases and J by 5 bases. The CDR3 runs 16 residues. Germline V gene sequence: CDR1 SEHNR, CDR2 FQNEAQ (reference sequence). CDR3 in DNA: TGTGCCAGCAGCACCCTGACTAGCGGGGGCCGGGAGACCCAGTACTTC. It encodes CASSTLTSGGRETQYF.

The rearrangement joins TRBV12-3 or TRBV12-4 to TRBJ2-3, with D possibly TRBD2 on 5 matching bases. The V end was cut by 7 bases, the J end by 6 bases, with 14 bases between. This CDR3 comprises 13 residues. The DNA of the CDR3 is TGTGCCAGCACCACCGGGGTTTTGGATACGCAGTATTTT. Protein product: CASTTGVLDTQYF.

The chain links TRBV5-1 to TRBJ2-5; D call uncertain. V was pared by 2 bases and J by 2 bases, with 13 bases between. This CDR3 spans 15 amino acids. The V gene's germline CDR1 is SGHRS and CDR2 YFSETQ. The CDR3 bases are TGCGCCAGCAGCTTAACGGAAGGGCCTCAAGAGACCCAGTACTTC. Residues: CASSLTEGPQETQYF. Full variable domain (rest looked up from reference TRBV5-1 and TRBJ2-5): KAGVTQTPRYLIKTRGQQVTLSCSPISGHRSVSWYQQTPGQGLQFLFEYFSETQRNKGNFPGRFSGRQFSNSRSEMNVSTLELGDSALYLCASSLTEGPQETQYFGPGTRLLVL.

The genes are TRBV28 and TRBJ1-2; weak D call: TRBD1 (6 bases). This CDR3 spans 14 amino acids. CDR1 is MDHEN and CDR2 is SYDVKM in the germline V gene. With 7 bases removed from V and 6 bases from J, the gap between germline ends came to 18 bases. CDR3 bases: TGTGCCAGCACTACAAGGGGGAGAGACCATGGCTACACCTTC. This codes for CASTTRGRDHGYTF.

There are many counts of this clonotype. The chain links TRBV5-1 to TRBJ2-7; D gene ambiguous. The CDR3 loop spans 14 amino acids. Trimming removed 7 bases from V and 6 bases from J, with 20 bases in between. Germline lookup yields CDR1 SGHRS and CDR2 YFSETQ. For the CDR3, the DNA is TGCGCCAGCGCCGTCTCACCTTCCCGCGTCGAGCAGTACTTC. It yields the protein CASAVSPSRVEQYF.

Only a few counts were recorded for this clonotype. The gene calls are TRBV4-2 and TRBJ1-5, with D possibly being TRBD1 (5 bases). Trimming took 0 bases from V and 3 from J, leaving 9 bases between them. The length of the CDR3 is 15 residues. Germline loops: CDR1 LGHNA, CDR2 YNFKEQ. This CDR3 is CASSQDRQTNQPQHF. In DNA, the CDR3 is TGTGCCAGCAGCCAAGATCGACAGACCAATCAGCCCCAGCATTTT.